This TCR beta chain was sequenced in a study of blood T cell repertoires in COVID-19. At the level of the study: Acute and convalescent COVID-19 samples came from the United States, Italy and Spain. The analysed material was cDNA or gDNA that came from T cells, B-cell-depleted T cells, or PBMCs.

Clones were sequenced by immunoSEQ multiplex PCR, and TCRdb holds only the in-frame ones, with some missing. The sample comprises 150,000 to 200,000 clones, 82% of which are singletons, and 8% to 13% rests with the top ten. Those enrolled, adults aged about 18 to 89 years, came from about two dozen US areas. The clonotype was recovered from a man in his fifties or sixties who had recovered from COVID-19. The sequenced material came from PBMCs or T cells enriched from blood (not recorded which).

CDR3 nucleotides: TGTGCCAGCAGTTTAAGGGGGGAGACCCAGTACTTC. Translation gives CASSLRGETQYF. The rearrangement joins TRBV28 to TRBJ2-5, with D possibly being TRBD1 (6 bases). The germline gives CDR1 MDHEN, CDR2 SYDVKM. The CDR3 extends over 12 amino acids. Trimming stripped 2 bases from V and 5 bases from J, with 6 bases between.